This T cell receptor (beta chain) was observed in a study of blood T cell repertoires in COVID-19. Trimming cost V 5 bases and J 3 bases, with 8 bases left between them. The CDR3 is 13 residues long. Profiling relied on immunoSEQ multiplex PCR, and the TCRdb table lists in-frame clones only, not all of them. Among a few hundred thousand clones, about 88% were seen once, and the ten largest hold more than 1%. Individuals aged about 18 to 95 years were recruited from about two dozen US areas. Among Cohort 3 donors, those recovered had two negative PCRs, clearance, or symptom resolution. The chain couples TRBV12-3 or TRBV12-4 to TRBJ2-1; D not resolved. The receptor was isolated from a woman aged 25 to 39 who had recovered from COVID-19. The material sequenced was PBMCs or T cells enriched from blood (not recorded which). As DNA, the CDR3 is TGTGCCAGCAGTCTAGACAACTACAATGAGCAGTTCTTC. Translation gives CASSLDNYNEQFF.